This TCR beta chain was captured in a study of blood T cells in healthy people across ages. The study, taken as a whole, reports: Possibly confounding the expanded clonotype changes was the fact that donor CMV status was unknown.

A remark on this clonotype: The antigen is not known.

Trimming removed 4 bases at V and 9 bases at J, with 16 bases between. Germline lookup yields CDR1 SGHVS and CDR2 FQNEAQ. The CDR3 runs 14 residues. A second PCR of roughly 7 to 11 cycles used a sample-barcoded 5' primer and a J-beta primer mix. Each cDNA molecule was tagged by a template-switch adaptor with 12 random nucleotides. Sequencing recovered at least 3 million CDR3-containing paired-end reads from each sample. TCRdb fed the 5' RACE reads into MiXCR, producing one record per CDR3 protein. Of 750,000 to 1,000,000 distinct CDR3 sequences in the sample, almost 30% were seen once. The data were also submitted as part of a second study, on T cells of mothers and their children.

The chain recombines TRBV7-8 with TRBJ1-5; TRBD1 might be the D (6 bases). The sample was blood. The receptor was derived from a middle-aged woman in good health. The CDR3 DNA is TGTGCCAGCAGCTCTCGGGGGCCCGGGCCGCCCCAGCATTTT. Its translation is CASSSRGPGPPQHF.